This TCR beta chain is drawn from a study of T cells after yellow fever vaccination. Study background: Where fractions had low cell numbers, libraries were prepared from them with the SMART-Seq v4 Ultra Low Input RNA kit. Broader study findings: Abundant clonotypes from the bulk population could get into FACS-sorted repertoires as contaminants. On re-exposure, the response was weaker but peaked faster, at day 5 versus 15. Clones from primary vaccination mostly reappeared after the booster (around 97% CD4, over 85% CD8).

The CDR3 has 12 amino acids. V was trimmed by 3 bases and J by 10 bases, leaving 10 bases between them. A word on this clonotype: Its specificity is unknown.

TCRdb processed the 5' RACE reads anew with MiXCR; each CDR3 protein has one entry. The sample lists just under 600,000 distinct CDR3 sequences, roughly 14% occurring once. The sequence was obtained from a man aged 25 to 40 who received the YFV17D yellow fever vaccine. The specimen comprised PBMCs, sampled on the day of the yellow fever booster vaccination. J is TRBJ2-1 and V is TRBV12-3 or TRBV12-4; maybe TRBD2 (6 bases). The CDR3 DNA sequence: TGTGCCAGCAGTTTCTTGGCGGGGGAGCAGTTCTTC. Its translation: CASSFLAGEQFF.